In this sample, the clone carrying this T cell receptor beta chain turned up many times. Its antigen is undetermined. This record belongs to a study of neurological immune-mediated disorders. Overall study results and limits: HTLV-1-associated myelopathy led in TCR clonal expansion, while multiple sclerosis ranked lowest, below healthy controls.

The germline V and J ends were trimmed by 4 bases and 6 bases, with 13 bases remaining between them. CDR3 length: 13 amino acids. The germline CDR1 and CDR2 sequences are DFQATT and SNEGSKA (reference sequence). Sequencing runs each generated in excess of 180 million TCR-beta sequences derived from 15-18 subjects. One entry per CDR3 protein results from TCRdb running MiXCR on the 5' RACE reads. The sample has about 41,000 distinct CDR3 sequences, about 14% seen once. This TCR derives from an older woman with HTLV-1-associated myelopathy (HAM/TSP). This chain links TRBV20-1 with TRBJ1-3; D gene ambiguous. Sequenced material: CD4+ T cells from blood. Written as DNA, the CDR3 is TGCAGTGCTACCCCGGGAGGGATAAACACCATATATTTT. Translation: CSATPGGINTIYF.